The 16 T cell receptor beta chains reported below all come from one sample, sequenced in a study of cytomegalovirus exposure and HLA in healthy donors. Both 60 Vbeta primers and 13 Jbeta primers went into the PCR. The protocol was immunoSEQ multiplex PCR, while the TCRdb copy is restricted to in-frame clones and leaves out a portion. The data show some 140,000 clones, approximately 80% seen once. The sample comprised PBMCs. These TCRs come from a woman between 45 and 60 years old in good health and CMV-seropositive.

The chain couples TRBV10-3 to TRBJ2-5, with no clear D. V was shortened by 0 bases and J by 4 bases, with 12 bases between the two germline ends. From germline, CDR1 is ENHRY and CDR2 SYGVKD. This CDR3 is 15 amino acids long. In DNA, the CDR3 is TGTGCCATCAGTGAGTCTGCCGAGTCGGTAGAGACCCAGTACTTC. Encoded protein: CAISESAESVETQYF.

This clone has only one observation. This chain links TRBV6-1 with TRBJ2-7, with TRBD1 matching over 7 bases. J gave up 3 bases and V 7 bases, and 3 bases lay outside the gene matches. The CDR3 consists of 12 residues. The germline CDR1 and CDR2 sequences are MNHNS and SASEGT. The CDR3, as DNA: TGTGCCAGCATTGGACAGGACTACGAGCAGTACTTC. Residues: CASIGQDYEQYF.

J is TRBJ1-5 and V is TRBV15; 9 nucleotides match TRBD1. CDR1 and CDR2 (germline): LNHNV, YYDKDF (reference sequence). After removal of 7 bases from V and 7 bases from J, the junction contained 11 bases not matched to a gene. The CDR3 totals 15 residues. DNA for the CDR3: TGTGCCACCACCGACACTACAGGGGGCGTGCAGCCCCAGCATTTT. Its protein is CATTDTTGGVQPQHF.

This chain links TRBV28 with TRBJ1-6; 9 nucleotides agree with TRBD1. CDR3 length equals 16 residues. The ends lost 4 bases at V and 6 bases at J; junction bases unmatched: 7. From germline, CDR1 is MDHEN and CDR2 SYDVKM. CDR3 DNA: TGTGCCAGCAGTTCAGGGACAGGGAGTGGTAATTCACCCCTCCACTTT. Translation: CASSSGTGSGNSPLHF.

This sequence joins TRBV7-6 and TRBJ2-2, with TRBD1 matching 8 bases. The ends lost 0 bases at V and 7 bases at J; junction bases unmatched: 7. The germline gives CDR1 SGHVS, CDR2 FNYEAQ. The length of the CDR3 is 16 residues. CDR3 DNA: TGTGCCAGCAGCTTAGCCTTACAGGGGGATCACGGGGAGCTGTTTTTT. Amino acid sequence: CASSLALQGDHGELFF.

This chain links TRBV28 with TRBJ2-1; tentatively, D is TRBD1 (6 bases). Between the trimmed V and J ends, which lost 6 bases and 0 bases, there was a span of 15 bases. The CDR3 is 16 residues long. In germline, CDR1 is MDHEN, CDR2 SYDVKM. The CDR3 region has the DNA TGTGCCAGCAGGGGGGCGGGCGTGAGCTCCTACAATGAGCAGTTCTTC. Translated: CASRGAGVSSYNEQFF. Combining the CDR3 with reference TRBV28 and TRBJ2-1 gives the whole variable domain DVKVTQSSRYLVKRTGEKVFLECVQDMDHENMFWYRQDPGLGLRLIYFSYDVKMKEKGDIPEGYSVSREKKERFSLILESASTNQTSMYLCASRGAGVSSYNEQFFGPGTRLTVL.

This clone was seen a few times. The chain joins TRBV7-6 to TRBJ2-7, with D possibly TRBD2 on 7 matching bases. Trimming took 4 bases from V and 0 from J, leaving 19 bases between them. This CDR3 region has 17 residues. The germline gives CDR1 SGHVS, CDR2 FNYEAQ. CDR3 sequence: CASSWGGYSGSSYEQYF. CDR3 bases: TGTGCCAGCAGCTGGGGGGGCTACAGTGGAAGCTCCTACGAGCAGTACTTC.

This clone was recorded a few times. The same CDR3 can be traced to other DNA sequences in this sample. CDR3 amino acids: CASSLNEGSTDTQYF. The CDR3, as DNA: TGTGCCAGCAGCTTAAATGAGGGATCCACAGATACGCAGTATTTT. The J gene is TRBJ2-3, the V gene TRBV7-3; D is perhaps TRBD2 (5 bases). CDR1 SGHTA and CDR2 FQGTGA come from the germline V gene. The CDR3 is 15 residues long. V was pared by 1 base and J by 2 bases, with 10 bases between.

This chain connects TRBV7-9 to TRBJ2-1; TRBD2 is a possible D gene (5 bases). Trimming removed 7 bases at V and 0 bases at J, with 19 bases between. The germline V gene encodes CDR1 SEHNR and CDR2 FQNEAQ (reference sequence). The CDR3 sequence is 17 residues long. The CDR3 region has the DNA TGTGCCAGCAACGGCGGATCGGGCGGGCTCTCCTACAATGAGCAGTTCTTC. It encodes CASNGGSGGLSYNEQFF.

The rearrangement links TRBV9 to TRBJ2-3; TRBD2 agrees at 9 bases. This CDR3 is 17 amino acids long. CDR1 is SGDLS and CDR2 is YYNGEE in the germline V gene. The V and J ends lost 3 bases and 0 bases, in that order; junction bases with no gene match: 8. The CDR3, as DNA: TGTGCCAGCAGCGCCATAGTGGCGGGGGGGAGCACAGATACGCAGTATTTT. Translated, it gives CASSAIVAGGSTDTQYF.

This clone was seen more than once but under ten times. The chain couples TRBV15 to TRBJ1-2; 10 positions match TRBD1. Germline loops: CDR1 LNHNV, CDR2 YYDKDF (reference sequence). This CDR3 has 17 residues. Trimming removed 3 bases from V and 5 bases from J; junction bases left unmatched: 12. The DNA of the CDR3 is TGTGCCACCAGCAGGGGGACAGGGGATAGGTTTGGGTATGGCTACACCTTC. It translates to CATSRGTGDRFGYGYTF.

V and J are TRBV18 and TRBJ2-7, with 8 bases matching TRBD2. The CDR3 runs 13 residues. After removal of 4 bases from V and 2 bases from J, the junction contained 1 base not matched to a gene. Germline CDR1 and CDR2: KGHSH and LQKENI. DNA for the CDR3: TGTGCCAGCTCACAGGGACTAGCCTACGAGCAGTACTTC. Protein: CASSQGLAYEQYF.

The gene calls are TRBV6-6 and TRBJ2-7; tentative D call: TRBD1 (5 bases). The CDR3 is made up of 12 amino acids. V was shortened by 6 bases and J by 1 base, with 7 bases between the two germline ends. Germline V gives CDR1 MNHNY, CDR2 SVGAGI (reference sequence). The CDR3 sequence: CASRAGSYEQYF. In DNA form, the CDR3 reads TGTGCCAGCAGGGCAGGGTCCTACGAGCAGTACTTC.

The chain combines TRBV4-2 with TRBJ2-2; TRBD2 agrees at 8 bases. The CDR3 sequence is 15 residues long. V lost 4 bases, J lost 6 bases, and 7 bases stayed unmatched. In germline, CDR1 is LGHNA, CDR2 YNFKEQ. The DNA of the CDR3 is TGTGCCAGCAGCCGGAGTACGGGGGGGGCCGGGGAGCTGTTTTTT. Translation: CASSRSTGGAGELFF.

The genes are TRBV11-3 and TRBJ2-1; 7 nucleotides line up with TRBD2. J lost 13 bases, V lost 2 bases, and 17 bases had no gene match. This CDR3 has 16 residues. Germline V gives CDR1 SGHNT, CDR2 YENEEA. CDR3 protein: CASSLLSIGTTVEQFF. CDR3 DNA: TGTGCCAGCAGCTTATTGTCGATCGGGACTACGGTTGAACAGTTCTTC.

V usage is TRBV7-9 and J usage is TRBJ1-5; no definite D call. V lost 5 bases and J 1 base, leaving 9 bases between the germline ends. The CDR3 is 14 amino acids. From germline, CDR1 is SEHNR and CDR2 FQNEAQ (reference sequence). The CDR3 DNA is TGTGCCAGCAGCCCGGACTGGAGCAATCAGCCCCAGCATTTT. Translating it yields CASSPDWSNQPQHF.